These 30 T cell receptor beta chains came from one sample sequenced in a study of T cell clones after liver transplantation (dated by TCRdb to about 2019). Library prep was done by the immunoSEQ multiplex PCR assay. TCRdb stores this immuneACCESS table with in-frame sequences only. Part of the clones is absent; in the studies checked, under half of the shortfall reflects unresolved V genes, and no reason is known for the rest. Counted in this sample were around 80,000 clones; roughly 80% of them appeared once. Of the sample, less than 0.6% is held by the ten largest clones. Sequenced material: CD4+ T cells from blood, taken approximately 45 months after liver transplant. These TCRs come from a human patient who received a liver transplant. After a transplant, the donor of the graft may account for some T cells.

This clone was detected once. V gene TRBV6-5 combines with J gene TRBJ2-5; tentatively, D is TRBD2 (5 bases). The germline V gene encodes CDR1 MNHEY and CDR2 SVGAGI. Trimming cost V 8 bases and J 1 base, with 14 bases left between them. The length of the CDR3 is 14 residues. As DNA, the CDR3 is TGTGCCAGCGCCCGAGGGAGTAGCCAAGAGACCCAGTACTTC. This translates into CASARGSSQETQYF.

V is TRBV28 and J is TRBJ1-5, with D perhaps TRBD1 (6 bases). Trimming cost V 5 bases and J 4 bases, with 15 bases left between them. CDR1 and CDR2 (germline): MDHEN, SYDVKM. This CDR3 is built from 15 residues. The CDR3 loop is CASSNQGMGNQPQHF. CDR3 bases: TGTGCCAGCAGTAACCAGGGGATGGGGAATCAGCCCCAGCATTTT.

V gene TRBV6-5 combines with J gene TRBJ1-2; D might be TRBD1 (6 bases). The CDR3 is 15 amino acids. The germline gives CDR1 MNHEY, CDR2 SVGAGI. Trimming took off 2 bases at V and 0 bases at J, with 10 bases between the two ends. The CDR3 DNA reads as TGTGCCAGCAGTTACGTGGGGGCGACTAACTATGGCTACACCTTC. It yields the protein CASSYVGATNYGYTF.

The rearrangement uses TRBV2 and TRBJ1-4; TRBD1 matches at 8 bases. Germline V gene lookup returns CDR1 SNHLY and CDR2 FYNNEI. Trimming took 6 bases from V and 2 from J; bases not matched to a gene: 5. CDR3 length equals 15 residues. This CDR3 reads CASSQQGGTNEKLFF. As DNA, the CDR3 is TGTGCCAGCAGCCAACAGGGGGGTACTAATGAAAAACTGTTTTTT.

The V call is TRBV30, the J call TRBJ1-1; D perhaps matches TRBD1 (6 bases). CDR1 and CDR2 from the germline V gene are GTSNPN and SVGIG (reference sequence). The CDR3 spans 13 residues. The CDR3, as DNA: TGTGCGGTAATGGACAGCCTGAACACTGAAGCTTTCTTT. Translated: CAVMDSLNTEAFF.

The chain is built from TRBV20-1 and TRBJ1-1, with D perhaps matching TRBD1 (6 bases). The CDR3 sequence is 11 residues long. V lost 6 bases and J 3 bases, leaving 8 bases between the germline ends. Germline CDR1 and CDR2: DFQATT and SNEGSKA (reference sequence). In DNA, the CDR3 is TGCAGTGCCCCAGGGGACACTGAAGCTTTCTTT. This translates into CSAPGDTEAFF.

This clone came up once. This chain links TRBV19 with TRBJ1-1; no definite D call. This CDR3 region has 14 residues. Germline V gene lookup returns CDR1 LNHDA and CDR2 SQIVND (reference sequence). The ends were cut back, 5 bases at V and 4 bases at J, with 14 bases in the middle. The CDR3 is CASSSQAASTEAFF. In DNA form, the CDR3 reads TGTGCCAGTAGTTCCCAAGCCGCGAGCACTGAAGCTTTCTTT.

Only one count was recorded for this clone. The chain recombines TRBV5-1 with TRBJ2-2; D gene unclear. The CDR3 has 14 residues. Trimming left V 1 base short and J 4 bases short, with 8 bases between. Germline V gene sequence: CDR1 SGHRS, CDR2 YFSETQ. This chain's CDR3 is CASSLSQSTGELFF. The CDR3 DNA reads as TGCGCCAGCAGCTTGAGTCAGTCCACCGGGGAGCTGTTTTTT.

CDR3 sequence (DNA): TGTGCCATCACCGGGACAGTAACCTACGAGCAGTACTTC. The encoded protein is CAITGTVTYEQYF. The chain combines TRBV28 with TRBJ2-7, with 7 nucleotides matching TRBD1. Trimming cost V 10 bases and J 2 bases; bases outside gene matches: 8. CDR1 MDHEN and CDR2 SYDVKM come from the germline V gene. The CDR3 loop spans 13 amino acids.

The chain is built from TRBV2 and TRBJ1-5, with D unresolved. V lost 6 bases and J 6 bases, leaving 21 bases between the germline ends. Germline V CDR1 and CDR2: SNHLY, FYNNEI. The CDR3 is 16 residues long. CDR3 in DNA: TGTGCCAGCAGGATCAGTAGGGCGGATTCGAGTCAGCCCCAGCATTTT. Amino acid sequence: CASRISRADSSQPQHF.

The rearrangement uses TRBV15 and TRBJ1-4; D remains unclear. The CDR3 is 15 residues long. The germline V gene has CDR1 LNHNV and CDR2 YYDKDF (reference sequence). V lost 0 bases and J 8 bases, leaving 13 bases between the germline ends. DNA of the CDR3: TGTGCCACCAGCAGAGAGACCCAGATGGGGGAAAAACTGTTTTTT. Its protein product is CATSRETQMGEKLFF.

In DNA form, the CDR3 reads TGTGCCAGCAGCCGCATCGGGGGGCCCCCTCCCTACGAGCAGTACTTC. Amino acids: CASSRIGGPPPYEQYF. The chain recombines TRBV14 with TRBJ2-7; TRBD2 might be the D (7 bases). The germline V and J ends were trimmed by 4 bases and 2 bases, with 18 bases remaining between them. This CDR3 spans 16 amino acids. The germline V gene encodes CDR1 SGHDN and CDR2 FVKESK.

This chain joins TRBV30 and TRBJ1-1, with D perhaps matching TRBD1 (6 bases). The V end was cut by 4 bases, the J end by 4 bases, with 19 bases between. The CDR3 has 15 residues. Germline CDR1 is GTSNPN and CDR2 is SVGIG (reference sequence). The CDR3 region is CAWIPHRAGRTEAFF. DNA for the CDR3: TGTGCCTGGATTCCCCACAGGGCCGGGCGCACTGAAGCTTTCTTT.

The chain carries TRBV2 and TRBJ1-4, with D perhaps TRBD1 (5 bases). The CDR3 is made up of 14 amino acids. The V end lost 6 bases, the J end lost 1 base, and 9 bases lay between the germline ends. Germline CDR1 is SNHLY and CDR2 is FYNNEI. The CDR3 spells CASRGTVTNEKLFF. The CDR3 DNA is TGTGCCAGCAGAGGGACGGTAACTAATGAAAAACTGTTTTTT.

This chain connects TRBV27 to TRBJ2-1; a weak D match, TRBD1 (5 bases). V lost 5 bases, J lost 7 bases, and 27 bases lay in between. Germline values: CDR1 MNHEY, CDR2 SMNVEV (reference sequence). The CDR3 has 18 residues. The CDR3 loop is CASSPPTWGYQGRNEQFF. Here the CDR3 DNA reads TGTGCCAGCAGTCCACCAACGTGGGGCTACCAGGGAAGGAATGAGCAGTTCTTC.

The V gene is TRBV10-3, the J gene TRBJ1-2; D is ambiguous. The germline V gene encodes CDR1 ENHRY and CDR2 SYGVKD. Trimming pared 0 bases from V and 7 bases from J, leaving 15 bases between. The CDR3 has 15 residues. The CDR3 DNA reads TGTGCCATCAGTGAGTCACCGGGCGCAGGTGGTGGCTACACCTTC. This codes for CAISESPGAGGGYTF.

J is TRBJ1-5 and V is TRBV19, with D tentatively TRBD1 (6 bases). The germline V gene has CDR1 LNHDA and CDR2 SQIVND (reference sequence). The CDR3 runs to 15 residues. The ends were cut back, 5 bases at V and 3 bases at J, with 14 bases in the middle. The CDR3 spells CASSSGEGNNQPQHF. The CDR3 region has the DNA TGTGCCAGTAGTTCAGGGGAGGGGAACAATCAGCCCCAGCATTTT.

The V and J genes are TRBV9 and TRBJ2-1, with 7 bases matching TRBD2. Germline V lookup: CDR1 SGDLS, CDR2 YYNGEE. This CDR3 region has 17 residues. Trimming cost V 3 bases and J 6 bases; bases outside gene matches: 15. CDR3 nucleotide sequence: TGTGCCAGCAGCGCTATTGGGGGAGGGCCATTAGGCAATGAGCAGTTCTTC. This codes for CASSAIGGGPLGNEQFF. The complete variable domain, with remaining parts taken from reference TRBV9 and TRBJ2-1, reads DSGVTQTPKHLITATGQRVTLRCSPRSGDLSVYWYQQSLDQGLQFLIQYYNGEERAKGNILERFSAQQFPDLHSELNLSSLELGDSALYFCASSAIGGGPLGNEQFFGPGTRLTVL.

The V gene is TRBV27, the J gene TRBJ2-7, with D unclear. The CDR3 is made up of 15 amino acids. V gave up 3 bases and J gave up 0 bases, with 12 bases separating them. CDR1 is MNHEY and CDR2 is SMNVEV in the germline V gene (reference sequence). The CDR3 DNA reads as TGTGCCAGCAGTTTGACGGCCTTACCCTCCTACGAGCAGTACTTC. It specifies CASSLTALPSYEQYF.

CDR3 DNA sequence: TGTGCCAGCAGCTTGAGGGCGTTGAGAGGCTACACCTTC. Its translation is CASSLRALRGYTF. The chain carries TRBV5-8 and TRBJ1-2; unclear D gene. The germline gives CDR1 SGHTS, CDR2 YDEGEE. There are 13 residues in the CDR3. V gave up 1 base and J gave up 8 bases, with 12 bases separating them.

This chain uses TRBV9 with TRBJ1-1; 7 nucleotides line up with TRBD1. V shed 2 bases, J shed 4 bases, and the junction held 14 bases outside the gene matches. The CDR3 contains 17 residues. Looked up from germline, CDR1 is SGDLS and CDR2 is YYNGEE. The CDR3 bases are TGTGCCAGCAGCGTCTTTGAATTCAGGGGGAAGGGCACTGAAGCTTTCTTT. This sequence encodes CASSVFEFRGKGTEAFF.

Of note for this clone: In the same sample, other DNA sequences code for this CDR3. CDR3 in DNA: TGTGCCATCAGTGGGAGGGAACAAGAGACCCAGTACTTC. This gives the protein CAISGREQETQYF. The rearrangement links TRBV10-3 to TRBJ2-5, with D perhaps TRBD2 (6 bases). CDR1 is ENHRY, CDR2 SYGVKD, per germline. The CDR3 totals 13 residues. Trimming pared 4 bases from V and 2 bases from J, leaving 8 bases between.

The chain is built from TRBV7-2 and TRBJ2-3, with D maybe TRBD2 (6 bases). This CDR3 is 15 amino acids long. The V gene's germline CDR1 is SGHTA and CDR2 FQGNSA. V was trimmed by 2 bases and J by 2 bases, leaving 11 bases between them. CDR3 in amino acids: CASSLMGGATDTQYF. CDR3 coding DNA: TGTGCCAGCAGCTTAATGGGCGGGGCCACAGATACGCAGTATTTT.

This rearrangement joins TRBV11-2 to TRBJ1-5; TRBD1 matches 8 bases. Germline lookup yields CDR1 SGHAT and CDR2 FQNNGV. The CDR3 extends over 15 amino acids. V trimming: 5 bases; J trimming: 3 bases; junction bases outside the gene matches: 6. The CDR3 sequence is CASSRDRTFNQPQHF. CDR3 sequence (DNA): TGTGCCAGCAGCCGGGACAGGACTTTCAATCAGCCCCAGCATTTT.

The CDR3 DNA reads TGTGCCACCAGCGGGGGACAGGGGGCTCAGCCCCAGCATTTT. It is translated as CATSGGQGAQPQHF. The V call is TRBV15, the J call TRBJ1-5; 12 nucleotides agree with TRBD1. Germline CDR1 and CDR2: LNHNV and YYDKDF (reference sequence). Losses at the gene ends were 5 bases for V and 6 bases for J; bases not matched to a gene: 2. There are 14 residues in the CDR3.

This clone came up once. The chain recombines TRBV7-6 with TRBJ2-2; D not certain. There are 13 residues in the CDR3. Trimming pared 2 bases from V and 3 bases from J, leaving 4 bases between. Germline V gene sequence: CDR1 SGHVS, CDR2 FNYEAQ. CDR3 DNA sequence: TGTGCCAGCAGCTTAAGTCACACCGGGGAGCTGTTTTTT. It yields the protein CASSLSHTGELFF.

This chain uses TRBV5-1 with TRBJ1-3; 10 positions match TRBD1. The CDR3 is made up of 19 amino acids. Looked up from germline, CDR1 is SGHRS and CDR2 is YFSETQ. V gave up 1 base and J gave up 1 base; unmatched junction bases: 11. In nucleotides, the CDR3 is TGCGCCAGCAGCTTGCTAGGGACAGGGGTGTCGGCTTCTGGAAACACCATATATTTT. Encoded protein: CASSLLGTGVSASGNTIYF. The full variable domain, in which reference TRBV5-1 and TRBJ1-3 provide the parts outside the CDR3, is KAGVTQTPRYLIKTRGQQVTLSCSPISGHRSVSWYQQTPGQGLQFLFEYFSETQRNKGNFPGRFSGRQFSNSRSEMNVSTLELGDSALYLCASSLLGTGVSASGNTIYFGEGSWLTVV.

The chain uses TRBV28 and TRBJ2-7; 12 bases match TRBD1. Trimming removed 6 bases from V and 2 bases from J; junction bases left unmatched: 17. The CDR3 covers 19 residues. Looked up from germline, CDR1 is MDHEN and CDR2 is SYDVKM. CDR3 coding DNA: TGTGCCAGCAGGTATCCGGGACAGGGGGCGCGGCGCGGTCCCTACGAGCAGTACTTC. Amino acids: CASRYPGQGARRGPYEQYF.

The rearrangement links TRBV7-6 to TRBJ1-2; the match to TRBD1 covers 7 bases. The CDR3 runs to 14 residues. Germline-derived CDR1 and CDR2 are SGHVS and FNYEAQ. Losses at the gene ends were 0 bases for V and 7 bases for J; bases not matched to a gene: 5. Here the CDR3 reads CASSLAPGTAGYTF. CDR3 in DNA: TGTGCCAGCAGCTTAGCGCCCGGGACAGCTGGCTACACCTTC. The full variable domain, with the rest looked up from reference TRBV7-6 and TRBJ1-2, is GAGVSQSPRYKVTKRGQDVALRCDPISGHVSLYWYRQALGQGPEFLTYFNYEAQQDKSGLPNDRFSAERPEGSISTLTIQRTEQRDSAMYRCASSLAPGTAGYTFGSGTRLTVV.

This chain links TRBV18 with TRBJ1-5; D perhaps matches TRBD1 (5 bases). CDR3 size: 14 residues. The V gene's germline CDR1 is KGHSH and CDR2 LQKENI. V shed 5 bases and J shed 0 bases, with 8 bases lying between them. CDR3 coding DNA: TGTGCCAGCTCAAGGGGAGATAGCAATCAGCCCCAGCATTTT. This translates into CASSRGDSNQPQHF.